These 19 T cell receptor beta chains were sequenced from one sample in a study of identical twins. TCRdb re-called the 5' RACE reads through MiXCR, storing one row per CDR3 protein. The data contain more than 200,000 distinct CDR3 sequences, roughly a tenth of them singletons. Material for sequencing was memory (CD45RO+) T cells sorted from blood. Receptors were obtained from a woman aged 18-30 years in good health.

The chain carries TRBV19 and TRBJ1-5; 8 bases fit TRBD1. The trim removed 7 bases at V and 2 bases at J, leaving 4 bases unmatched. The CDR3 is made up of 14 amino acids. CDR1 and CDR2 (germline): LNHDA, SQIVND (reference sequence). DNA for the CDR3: TGTGCCAGTATGGACAGGGCGGGCAATCAGCCCCAGCATTTT. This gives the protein CASMDRAGNQPQHF.

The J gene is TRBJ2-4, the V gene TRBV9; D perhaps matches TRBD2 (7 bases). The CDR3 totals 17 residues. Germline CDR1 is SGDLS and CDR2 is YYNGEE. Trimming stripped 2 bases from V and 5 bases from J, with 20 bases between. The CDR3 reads CASSVDPGGRIQNIQYF. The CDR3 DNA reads TGTGCCAGCAGCGTGGACCCGGGGGGCCGGATCCAAAACATTCAGTACTTC.

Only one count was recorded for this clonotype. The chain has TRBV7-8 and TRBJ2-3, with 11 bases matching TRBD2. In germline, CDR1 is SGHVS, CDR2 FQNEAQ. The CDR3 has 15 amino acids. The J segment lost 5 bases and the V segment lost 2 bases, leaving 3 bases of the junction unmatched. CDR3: CASSLRLAGGDTQYF. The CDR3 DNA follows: TGTGCCAGCAGCTTAAGGCTAGCGGGGGGAGATACGCAGTATTTT.

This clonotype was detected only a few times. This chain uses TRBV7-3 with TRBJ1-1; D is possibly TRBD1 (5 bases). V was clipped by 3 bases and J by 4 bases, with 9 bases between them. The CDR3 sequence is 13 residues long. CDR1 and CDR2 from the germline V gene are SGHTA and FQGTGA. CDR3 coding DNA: TGTGCCAGCAGCTTCGGGCAGGGCACTGAAGCTTTCTTT. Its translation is CASSFGQGTEAFF.

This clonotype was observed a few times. The chain's CDR3 is CASSSGLAGGLYEQYF. CDR3 sequence (DNA): TGTGCCAGTAGTTCGGGACTAGCGGGAGGTCTATACGAGCAGTACTTC. The V and J genes are TRBV19 and TRBJ2-7; 15 nucleotides align to TRBD2. Germline V gene data show CDR1 as LNHDA and CDR2 as SQIVND (reference sequence). This CDR3 is 16 amino acids long. Germline trimming cut 5 bases from V and 4 bases from J; bases unmatched to any gene: 6. Variable domain in full (rest from reference TRBV19 and TRBJ2-7): DGGITQSPKYLFRKEGQNVTLSCEQNLNHDAMYWYRQDPGQGLRLIYYSQIVNDFQKGDIAEGYSVSREKKESFPLTVTSAQKNPTAFYLCASSSGLAGGLYEQYFGPGTRLTVT.

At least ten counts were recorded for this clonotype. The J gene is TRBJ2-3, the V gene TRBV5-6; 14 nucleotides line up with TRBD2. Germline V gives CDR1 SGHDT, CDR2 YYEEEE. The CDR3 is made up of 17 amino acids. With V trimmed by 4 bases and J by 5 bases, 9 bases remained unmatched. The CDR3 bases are TGTGCCAGCAGCGTGGGCTCGGGACTAGCGGGGGTAGATACGCAGTATTTT. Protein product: CASSVGSGLAGVDTQYF.

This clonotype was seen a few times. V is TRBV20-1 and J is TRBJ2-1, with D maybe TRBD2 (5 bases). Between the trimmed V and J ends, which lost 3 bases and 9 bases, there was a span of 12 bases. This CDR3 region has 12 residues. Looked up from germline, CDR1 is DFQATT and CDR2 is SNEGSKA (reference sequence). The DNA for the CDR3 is TGCAGTGCTAGTCTCGGGGTCGGTGAGCAGTTCTTC. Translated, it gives CSASLGVGEQFF.

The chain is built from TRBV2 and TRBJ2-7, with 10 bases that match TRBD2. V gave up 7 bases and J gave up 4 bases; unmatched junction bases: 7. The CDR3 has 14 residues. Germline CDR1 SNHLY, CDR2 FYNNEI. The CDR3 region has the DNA TGTGCCAGCACCCTTATACTAGCGGGGTACGAGCAGTACTTC. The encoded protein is CASTLILAGYEQYF.

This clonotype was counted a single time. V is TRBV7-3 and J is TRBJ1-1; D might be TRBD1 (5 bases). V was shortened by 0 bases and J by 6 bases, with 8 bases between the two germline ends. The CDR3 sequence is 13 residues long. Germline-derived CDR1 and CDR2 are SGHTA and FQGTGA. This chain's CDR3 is CASSLTGGAEAFF. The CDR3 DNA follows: TGTGCCAGCAGCTTAACGGGGGGGGCTGAAGCTTTCTTT. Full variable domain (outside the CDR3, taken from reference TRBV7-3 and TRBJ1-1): GAGVSQTPSNKVTEKGKYVELRCDPISGHTALYWYRQSLGQGPEFLIYFQGTGAADDSGLPNDRFFAVRPEGSVSTLKIQRTERGDSAVYLCASSLTGGAEAFFGQGTRLTVV.

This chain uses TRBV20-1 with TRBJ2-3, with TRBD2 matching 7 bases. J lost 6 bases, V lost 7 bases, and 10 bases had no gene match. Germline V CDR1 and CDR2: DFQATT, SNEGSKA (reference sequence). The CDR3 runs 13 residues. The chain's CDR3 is CSVTERGPDTQYF. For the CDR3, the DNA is TGCAGTGTCACGGAGCGGGGCCCGGATACGCAGTATTTT.

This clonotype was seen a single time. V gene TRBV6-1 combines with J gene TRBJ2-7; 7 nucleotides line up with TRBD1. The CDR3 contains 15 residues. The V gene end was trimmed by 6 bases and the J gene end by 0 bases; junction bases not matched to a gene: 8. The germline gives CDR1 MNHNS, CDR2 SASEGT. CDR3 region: CASRDPGQSSYEQYF. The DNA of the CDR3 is TGTGCCAGCAGGGATCCGGGACAGAGCTCCTACGAGCAGTACTTC.

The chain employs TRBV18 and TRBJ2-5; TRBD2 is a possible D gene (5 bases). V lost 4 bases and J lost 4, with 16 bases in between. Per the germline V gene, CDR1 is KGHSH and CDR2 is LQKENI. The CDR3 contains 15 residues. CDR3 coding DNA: TGTGCCAGCTCACGCCTGGGGAATGAGGGAGAGACCCAGTACTTC. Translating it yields CASSRLGNEGETQYF.

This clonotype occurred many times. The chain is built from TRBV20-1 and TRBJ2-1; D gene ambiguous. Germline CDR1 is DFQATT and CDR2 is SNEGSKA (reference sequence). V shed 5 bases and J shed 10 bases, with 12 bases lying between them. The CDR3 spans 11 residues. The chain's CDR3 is CSAPTKGEQFF. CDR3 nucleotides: TGCAGTGCTCCCACTAAAGGAGAGCAGTTCTTC.

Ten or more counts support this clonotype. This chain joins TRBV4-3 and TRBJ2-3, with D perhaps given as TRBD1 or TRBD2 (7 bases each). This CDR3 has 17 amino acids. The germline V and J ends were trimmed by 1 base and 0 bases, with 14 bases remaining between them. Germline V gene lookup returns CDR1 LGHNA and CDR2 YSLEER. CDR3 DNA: TGCGCCAGCAGCCAAGGGAGCGGGACAGTTAGCACAGATACGCAGTATTTT. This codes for CASSQGSGTVSTDTQYF.

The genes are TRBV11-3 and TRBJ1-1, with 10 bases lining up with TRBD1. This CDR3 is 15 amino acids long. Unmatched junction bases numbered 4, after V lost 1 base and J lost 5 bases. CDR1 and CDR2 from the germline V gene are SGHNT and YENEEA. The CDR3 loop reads CASSLGDRGGTEAFF. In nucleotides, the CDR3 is TGTGCCAGCAGCTTAGGGGACAGGGGAGGGACTGAAGCTTTCTTT.

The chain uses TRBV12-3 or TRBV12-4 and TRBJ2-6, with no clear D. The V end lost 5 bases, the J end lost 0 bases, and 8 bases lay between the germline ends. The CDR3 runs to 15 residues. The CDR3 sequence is CASSRRNSGANVLTF. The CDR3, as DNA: TGTGCCAGCAGTAGGCGAAACTCTGGGGCCAACGTCCTGACTTTC.

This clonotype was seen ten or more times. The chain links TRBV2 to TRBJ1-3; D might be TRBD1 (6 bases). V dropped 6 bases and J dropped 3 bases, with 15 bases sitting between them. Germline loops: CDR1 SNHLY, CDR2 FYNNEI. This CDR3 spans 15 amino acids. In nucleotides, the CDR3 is TGTGCCAGCAGGCCCTTGACAGGTCTTGGAAACACCATATATTTT. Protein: CASRPLTGLGNTIYF.

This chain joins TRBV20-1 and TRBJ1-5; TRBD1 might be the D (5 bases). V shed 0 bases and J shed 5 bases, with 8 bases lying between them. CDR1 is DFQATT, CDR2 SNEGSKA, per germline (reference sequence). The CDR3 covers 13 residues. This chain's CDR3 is CSAREVGDQPQHF. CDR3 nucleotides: TGCAGTGCTAGAGAAGTGGGGGATCAGCCCCAGCATTTT.

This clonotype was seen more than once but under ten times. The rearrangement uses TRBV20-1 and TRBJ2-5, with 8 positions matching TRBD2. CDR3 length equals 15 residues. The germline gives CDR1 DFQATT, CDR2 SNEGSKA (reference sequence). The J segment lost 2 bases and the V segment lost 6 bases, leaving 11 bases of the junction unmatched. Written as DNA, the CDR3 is TGCAGTGCCCACCGGGGAGCGGGAGTTCAAGAGACCCAGTACTTC. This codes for CSAHRGAGVQETQYF.